This T cell receptor beta chain was found in a study of shared clonotypes between healthy human individuals. The overall study: Each donor had three CD4 naive, three CD4 memory, two CD8 naive and one CD8 memory plate. Points from the study as a whole: Since donors were few, the genetic and exposure-history diversity represented was limited.

In the case of this clone: Its antigen is undetermined.

Measured with immunoSEQ multiplex PCR; TCRdb has only the in-frame clones, and not every one. This table holds about a million clones, around 77% found once. The CDR3 contains 15 residues. Germline V gene data show CDR1 as SNHLY and CDR2 as FYNNEI. V gave up 4 bases and J gave up 6 bases; unmatched junction bases: 10. The source is a man younger than 30 in good health. Some clones in this sample may be carry-over from other donors' samples. What was sequenced was memory CD4+ T cells from PBMCs. The subset is: CD45RA-negative fraction. J is TRBJ2-3 and V is TRBV2, with TRBD2 matching over 7 bases. CDR3 amino acids: CASSARLAGGDTQYF. In nucleotides, the CDR3 is TGTGCCAGCAGTGCCCGGTTAGCGGGCGGGGATACGCAGTATTTT. Complete variable domain (other parts from reference TRBV2 and TRBJ2-3): EPEVTQTPSHQVTQMGQEVILRCVPISNHLYFYWYRQILGQKVEFLVSFYNNEISEKSEIFDDQFSVERPDGSNFTLKIRSTKLEDSAMYFCASSARLAGGDTQYFGPGTRLTVL.